The 13 T cell receptor beta chains below all came from one sample that was sequenced in a study of blood T cell repertoires in COVID-19. Some clones are missing from TCRdb's copy, which holds only in-frame ones; the method was immunoSEQ multiplex PCR. This sample yields roughly 220,000 clones, of which about 85% are seen a single time; less than 20% belongs to the top ten. What was sequenced was peripheral blood. Every receptor here comes from a man younger than 40 with active or convalescent COVID-19.

This chain joins TRBV10-3 and TRBJ1-5; D is unclear. Trimming cost V 8 bases and J 3 bases, with 14 bases left between them. CDR3 length: 14 amino acids. Germline values: CDR1 ENHRY, CDR2 SYGVKD. The CDR3 DNA sequence: TGTGCCATCGCTGGGGAGGTGGTCAATCAGCCCCAGCATTTT. It encodes CAIAGEVVNQPQHF.

The J gene is TRBJ2-5, the V gene TRBV7-6; 11 bases are shared with TRBD2. Trimming at V came to 1 base and at J to 5 bases, leaving 6 bases not matched to a gene. The CDR3 consists of 16 residues. The germline V gene has CDR1 SGHVS and CDR2 FNYEAQ. CDR3 sequence (DNA): TGTGCCAGCAGCTTAGTTAGCGGGAGGGCCGGGGAGACCCAGTACTTC. This codes for CASSLVSGRAGETQYF.

V usage is TRBV19 and J usage is TRBJ2-2; the match to TRBD2 covers 12 bases. The CDR3 length is 13 residues. V gave up 10 bases and J gave up 5 bases; unmatched junction bases: 2. CDR1 is LNHDA and CDR2 is SQIVND in the germline V gene (reference sequence). Here the CDR3 reads CATGTSGTGELFF. DNA of the CDR3: TGTGCCACCGGGACTAGCGGGACCGGGGAGCTGTTTTTT.

The chain is built from TRBV19 and TRBJ1-5, with 7 bases lining up with TRBD1. The CDR3 contains 15 residues. V dropped 7 bases and J dropped 3; count of bases not matched to a gene: 9. Germline-derived CDR1 and CDR2 are LNHDA and SQIVND (reference sequence). The chain's CDR3 is CASTLGTAFNQPQHF. In DNA form, the CDR3 reads TGTGCCAGTACCCTAGGGACAGCCTTCAATCAGCCCCAGCATTTT.

The table lists this clone with a count of one. The V and J genes are TRBV5-1 and TRBJ1-5, with 9 bases matching TRBD1. This CDR3 comprises 15 residues. Germline lookup yields CDR1 SGHRS and CDR2 YFSETQ. V lost 0 bases, J lost 3 bases, and 1 base stayed unmatched. The CDR3 here is CASSLGDRDNQPQHF. DNA of the CDR3: TGCGCCAGCAGCTTGGGGGACAGGGACAATCAGCCCCAGCATTTT.

The chain carries TRBV6-6 and TRBJ1-5; a possible D gene is TRBD1 (5 bases). Germline CDR1 and CDR2: MNHNY and SVGAGI (reference sequence). This CDR3 contains 15 residues. V was trimmed by 5 bases and J by 7 bases, leaving 18 bases between them. Here the CDR3 reads CASSPQRQGGQPQHF. The CDR3 bases are TGTGCCAGCAGTCCCCAACGGCAGGGAGGCCAGCCCCAGCATTTT.

The chain's CDR3 is CASSSFGGIDGYTF. CDR3 coding DNA: TGCGCCAGCAGCTCCTTCGGGGGGATCGACGGCTACACCTTC. The chain carries TRBV5-1 and TRBJ1-2; TRBD1 is a possible D gene (5 bases). The germline V gene encodes CDR1 SGHRS and CDR2 YFSETQ. The CDR3 has 14 amino acids. The V end lost 3 bases, the J end lost 8 bases, and 17 bases lay between the germline ends.

The V gene is TRBV27, the J gene TRBJ1-4; D remains ambiguous. The CDR3 sequence is 14 residues long. Trimming shortened V by 6 bases and J by 8 bases, and 16 bases separated the two germline ends. CDR1 is MNHEY, CDR2 SMNVEV, per germline (reference sequence). CDR3 protein: CASSSRKAWEKLFF. As DNA, the CDR3 is TGTGCCAGCAGCTCGAGGAAGGCGTGGGAAAAACTGTTTTTT.

The chain couples TRBV2 to TRBJ2-5, with D possibly being TRBD1 (5 bases). CDR1 is SNHLY, CDR2 FYNNEI, per germline. V was clipped by 2 bases and J by 2 bases, with 12 bases between them. The CDR3 has 15 residues. The CDR3 bases are TGTGCCAGCAGTGAAATAGGGGTCAAGCAAGAGACCCAGTACTTC. Its protein product is CASSEIGVKQETQYF.

V is TRBV28 and J is TRBJ1-4; D is possibly TRBD1 (6 bases). Germline values: CDR1 MDHEN, CDR2 SYDVKM. The CDR3 runs 14 residues. Between the trimmed V and J ends, which lost 5 bases and 7 bases, there was a span of 14 bases. The CDR3 region has the DNA TGTGCCAGCAGTCTCACAGGGAAAGCTGAAAAACTGTTTTTT. This translates into CASSLTGKAEKLFF.

The chain is built from TRBV11-2 and TRBJ1-1; 10 bases map to TRBD1. The junction had 9 bases not matched to a gene; V was cut back by 6 bases and J by 8 bases. There are 14 residues in the CDR3. CDR1 and CDR2 (germline): SGHAT, FQNNGV. CDR3 sequence: CASSSLTGGREAFF. The CDR3 DNA follows: TGTGCCAGCAGTTCTTTGACAGGGGGCCGGGAAGCTTTCTTT.

The J gene is TRBJ2-3, the V gene TRBV11-2; D is uncertain. V was clipped by 3 bases and J by 0 bases, with 10 bases between them. The CDR3 is 15 amino acids. Germline values: CDR1 SGHAT, CDR2 FQNNGV. CDR3 DNA: TGTGCCAGCAGCTTTATGGCCGGGAGCACAGATACGCAGTATTTT. It is translated as CASSFMAGSTDTQYF.

This chain joins TRBV9 and TRBJ2-3, with D tentatively TRBD1 (5 bases). Per germline, CDR1 SGDLS and CDR2 YYNGEE. This CDR3 has 16 residues. V shed 3 bases and J shed 3 bases, with 17 bases lying between them. The CDR3 nucleotides are TGTGCCAGCAGCGGAGATCAGGGATTGTGGACAGATACGCAGTATTTT. Its translation is CASSGDQGLWTDTQYF.